Described below is a single T cell receptor beta chain sequence and its context. This receptor's antigen is unknown. Base quality data are lacking; no much larger clone is found one base away. V ends up 3 bases short and J 5 bases short, with an unmatched junction base count of 4. From the cysteine up to the phenylalanine, the CDR3 has a length of 13 residues. CDR3 DNA only is kept here, 39 bases in frame from base 1. CDR1 SGHRS and CDR2 YFSETQ are derived from the germline V gene. The CDR3 regions of human TCRbeta chains were analyzed by immunosequencing. Concerning the study's data processing: TCRs in the repertoires were matched against a reference library of SARS-CoV-2-specific TCRs that had been generated with the MIRA antigen-specificity platform. Breadth was defined as the fraction of unique TCRs that were SARS-CoV-2-associated. Depth was defined as the fraction of total T cells that were SARS-CoV-2-associated. Using the MIRA data, each spike-specific TCR was assigned both to the spike region to which the TCR was reactive and to a CD4 or CD8 class. Log10-transformed breadth and depth values were compared by one-way ANOVA with Sidak's multiple comparisons tests. The clones in this table, taken by TCRdb from immuneACCESS, are in-frame only. Not every clone is retained; where verified, under half of the shortfall comes from an unresolved V gene, and the cause of the rest is unknown. V and J calls and clone size are those listed in that table; D and trimming were worked out from the DNA. In this sample the table shows over 150,000 clones, around 88% of which occur a single time. The ten largest clonotypes hold 0.85% to 1.2% of the sample.

This sample was included in a study of T cell responses to AZD1222 COVID-19 vaccine listed by TCRdb under 2021. Study-wide context: TCR sequencing was performed for approximately 240 trial participants, of whom around 200 were given two doses of AZD1222 and some 26 were given two doses of MenACWY control vaccine. Trial participants were enrolled into age subgroups of 18-55, 56-69 and 70-plus years, which contained around 150, 29 and 61 TCR-sequenced participants, respectively. What the work shows at the level of the full study, not this receptor alone: No day 14 peak-response samples were available, so repertoires were characterized only after the peak T cell response. Only five to seven AZD1222 recipients were SARS-CoV-2 seropositive at baseline, limiting conclusions about previously exposed vaccinees. Nearly half of unique spike-specific TCRs reportedly recognized epitopes outside regions mutated in the B.1.351 and B.1.1.7 variants. Participants were mostly white British and included more females than males, and it was suggested by the authors that clonal diversity may have been underestimated. The vaccine-associated CD4 TCRs covered the entire spike protein, and the dominant responses fell in regions 160-218 and 743-854. In the small 56-69-year group, the increase in depth fell short of significance, most likely because of low power. A significant rise in spike-specific TCR breadth and depth was observed after two AZD1222 doses relative to day 0 and relative to MenACWY recipients.

The sample's time point label is to be understood as: about 28 days (+/-7) after the second vaccine dose. Because spike-specific TCR depth and breadth did not differ between the two schedules, AZD1222 recipients who got a second dose at roughly 4 weeks were pooled with those who got a second dose at roughly 12 weeks. The vaccinee samples were drawn from two UK trials, COV001 and COV002, one of which was a single-blind randomized controlled phase 2/3 trial testing AZD1222 (ChAdOx1 nCoV-19) in healthy adults. For TCRbeta chain sequencing, PBMC samples from trial participants were taken at day 0 and at day 28 after the second dose.

Here the sequenced sample was peripheral blood, taken 28 days after the second AZD1222 dose. The chain is encoded by TRBV5-1 joined to TRBJ1-1, with 7 bases aligning to TRBD1. This TCR was recovered from an adult who received the AZD1222 COVID-19 vaccine. The CDR3 has the sequence CASSSSGGTEAFF. The nucleotides are TGCGCCAGCAGCTCCTCAGGGGGGACTGAAGCTTTCTTT.